The present TCR beta chain was sequenced within a study of CD8 T cells in ankylosing spondylitis. Germline trimming cut 6 bases from V and 6 bases from J; bases unmatched to any gene: 12. CDR3 length: 15 amino acids. This clonotype was seen many times. Its specificity is unknown. Overall study results and limits: Both synovial fluid and blood in reactive arthritis had previously been reported to carry some motif variants. A motif of 7 to 9 highly homologous TCR beta variants was seen as apparently characteristic of ankylosing spondylitis blood.

TCRdb independently ran MiXCR on the 5' RACE reads; one entry per CDR3 protein. Of 250,000 to 400,000 distinct CDR3 sequences listed, roughly 10% are singletons. The sequenced material came from blood, either unsorted or a sorted T cell fraction (not recorded which). The receptor was isolated from a female donor with ankylosing spondylitis or in good health (not recorded which). The gene calls are TRBV12-3 or TRBV12-4 and TRBJ2-3; 7 bases align to TRBD2. CDR3: CASSGRTSAWDTQYF. The CDR3 nucleotides are TGTGCCAGCAGCGGGCGAACTAGCGCCTGGGATACGCAGTATTTT.